What follows are 14 T cell receptor beta chains derived from one specimen sequenced in a study of T-cell reconstitution after alpha-beta-depleted transplantation in children. Unique molecular identifiers were used in preparing the TCRbeta library. TCRdb processed the PCR reads anew with MiXCR; each CDR3 protein has one entry. The sample records about 200,000 distinct CDR3 sequences, approximately 6.3% being singletons. The source was PBMCs, collected before TCRalphabeta/CD19-depleted stem cell transplant. Receptors originate from a boy aged 2-9 years with acute lymphoblastic leukemia, due to receive a stem cell transplant.

This clonotype was seen repeatedly, ten times or more. The rearrangement uses TRBV14 and TRBJ2-5, with D perhaps matching TRBD1 (7 bases). Germline assignment: CDR1 SGHDN and CDR2 FVKESK. The CDR3 is made up of 16 amino acids. V was pared by 0 bases and J by 1 base, with 12 bases between. The CDR3 reads CASSQEEGALQETQYF. DNA for the CDR3: TGTGCCAGCAGCCAAGAGGAGGGGGCGCTCCAAGAGACCCAGTACTTC.

There are many counts of this clonotype. This chain joins TRBV11-2 and TRBJ2-2; D may be TRBD2 (6 bases). Germline V CDR1 and CDR2: SGHAT, FQNNGV. CDR3 length: 13 residues. V gave up 8 bases and J gave up 2 bases, with 9 bases separating them. CDR3 in DNA: TGTGCCAGCCTAGCGCCTAACACCGGGGAGCTGTTTTTT. Its translation is CASLAPNTGELFF.

In this sample, this clonotype turned up many times. The chain carries TRBV11-2 and TRBJ2-7, with D hard to call. CDR1 and CDR2 (germline): SGHAT, FQNNGV. The CDR3 runs to 15 residues. V gave up 1 base and J gave up 5 bases, with 15 bases separating them. CDR3 sequence reads: CASSLAGVLNHEQYF. CDR3 bases: TGTGCCAGCAGCTTAGCTGGGGTATTAAACCACGAGCAGTACTTC.

This clonotype was detected only a few times. The chain combines TRBV7-9 with TRBJ2-1; D is ambiguous. Germline CDR1 SEHNR, CDR2 FQNEAQ (reference sequence). Trimming cost V 3 bases and J 8 bases, with 11 bases left between them. CDR3 length: 13 amino acids. CDR3 nucleotide sequence: TGTGCCAGCAGCTTCCGGTCGTGGGATGAGCAGTTCTTC. As protein: CASSFRSWDEQFF.

This clonotype was counted at least ten times. The chain uses TRBV7-2 and TRBJ2-3; D is possibly TRBD1 (5 bases). The CDR3 covers 19 residues. In germline, CDR1 is SGHTA, CDR2 FQGNSA. V shed 5 bases and J shed 0 bases, with 24 bases lying between them. The CDR3 sequence is CASSPTPQGIRASTDTQYF. For the CDR3, the DNA is TGTGCCAGCAGCCCCACACCCCAGGGTATCAGGGCAAGCACAGATACGCAGTATTTT.

V gene TRBV6-1 combines with J gene TRBJ2-3, with TRBD1 as a possible D gene (6 bases). Germline V gene sequence: CDR1 MNHNS, CDR2 SASEGT. The CDR3 consists of 14 residues. Between the trimmed V and J ends, which lost 8 bases and 4 bases, there was a span of 16 bases. CDR3 loop: CASAVAPGADTQYF. In DNA form, the CDR3 reads TGTGCCAGCGCCGTAGCGCCAGGGGCAGATACGCAGTATTTT.

The V and J genes are TRBV7-8 and TRBJ1-2; TRBD1 matches 11 bases. The V segment lost 5 bases and the J segment 0 bases; nucleotides outside the gene matches: 11. Germline CDR1 is SGHVS and CDR2 is FQNEAQ. There are 18 residues in the CDR3. The CDR3 region has the DNA TGTGCCAGCAGCCCCGGGACAGGGGGGGATGGATCTAACTATGGCTACACCTTC. Protein: CASSPGTGGDGSNYGYTF.

Many counts were recorded for this clonotype. The gene calls are TRBV7-3 and TRBJ1-1; D is unclear. This CDR3 is 13 amino acids long. Looked up from germline, CDR1 is SGHTA and CDR2 is FQGTGA. V lost 9 bases to trimming and J lost 4 bases, with 15 bases between them. CDR3 in amino acids: CASAVSALTEAFF. The CDR3 DNA follows: TGTGCCAGTGCCGTTTCGGCGCTCACTGAAGCTTTCTTT.

This clonotype showed up many times. The rearrangement uses TRBV29-1 and TRBJ1-2; no firm D call. Trimming took off 5 bases at V and 8 bases at J, with 15 bases between the two ends. The CDR3 contains 12 residues. Germline assignment: CDR1 SQVTM and CDR2 ANQGSEA. The chain's CDR3 is CSVYRGLQGYTF. CDR3 sequence (DNA): TGCAGCGTTTATAGAGGGTTGCAGGGCTACACCTTC.

The chain employs TRBV5-1 and TRBJ1-3; D is possibly TRBD1 (5 bases). This CDR3 comprises 13 residues. Trimming stripped 4 bases from V and 6 bases from J, with 11 bases between. Germline lookup yields CDR1 SGHRS and CDR2 YFSETQ. In DNA form, the CDR3 reads TGCGCCAGCAGCCTCGGGGGAGAAAACACCATATATTTT. This translates into CASSLGGENTIYF.

This clonotype came up a few times. The chain uses TRBV27 and TRBJ1-2; D gene uncertain. Germline CDR1 is MNHEY and CDR2 is SMNVEV (reference sequence). CDR3 length equals 13 residues. V lost 3 bases, J lost 4 bases, and 9 bases lay in between. The CDR3 is CASSFGFGYGYTF. The CDR3 nucleotides read TGTGCCAGCAGTTTCGGGTTTGGCTATGGCTACACCTTC.

This clonotype has at least ten counts. The chain carries TRBV20-1 and TRBJ2-2; D ambiguous. The CDR3 length is 16 residues. V dropped 0 bases and J dropped 4 bases, with 15 bases sitting between them. CDR1 is DFQATT, CDR2 SNEGSKA, per germline (reference sequence). The CDR3 DNA reads as TGCAGTGCTAGAGATCGTCCGAGCATGGGCACCGGGGAGCTGTTTTTT. Its protein is CSARDRPSMGTGELFF.

This clonotype was recorded a few times. The V and J genes are TRBV7-8 and TRBJ1-2; D is unclear. Trimming took off 5 bases at V and 5 bases at J, with 15 bases between the two ends. This CDR3 region has 14 residues. Germline CDR1 is SGHVS and CDR2 is FQNEAQ. DNA of the CDR3: TGTGCCAGCAGCCCACAGTCAAACAGTTATGGCTACACCTTC. Protein product: CASSPQSNSYGYTF.

Worth noting for this clonotype: A much larger clone sits a single nucleotide away, making a read error possible. The V gene is TRBV28, the J gene TRBJ2-3, with TRBD1 as a possible D gene (6 bases). CDR3 length: 15 residues. The germline gives CDR1 MDHEN, CDR2 SYDVKM. CDR3: CPSSLLQGTTDTQYF. In nucleotides, the CDR3 is TGTCCCAGCAGTCTATTACAGGGTACGACAGATACGCAGTATTTT.